This T cell receptor (beta chain) was observed in a study of CD4 T cells in relation to SARS-CoV-2 and coronaviruses. Study in general: PBMCs were cultured with antigen for approximately nine days before TCR beta sequencing. Overall study results and limits: Each donor contributed either pre-pandemic or post-infection samples, not both. In roughly 60% of donors, memory CD4+ clonotypes crossrecognized SARS-CoV-2 and at least one common cold coronavirus spike.

Regarding this clone: Its antigen is unidentified.

The ends lost 2 bases at V and 0 bases at J; junction bases unmatched: 3. Germline values: CDR1 LGHNA, CDR2 YSLEER. This CDR3 comprises 15 residues. The table came from immunoSEQ multiplex PCR; TCRdb's copy has only in-frame clones and leaves some out. This table holds tens of thousands of clones, 68% found once. CD4+ T cells from unexposed donors were obtained before the COVID-19 pandemic (2011-2018). The cells were cultured for about 10 days before CD4+ T cells were isolated. This sequence joins TRBV4-3 and TRBJ1-2; 7 nucleotides line up with TRBD1. The material sequenced was CD4+ T cells from PBMCs, cultured in vitro. This clonotype was sampled from a human donor in good health. CDR3 sequence reads: CASSQRTGSNYGYTF. As DNA, the CDR3 is TGCGCCAGCAGCCAACGGACAGGTTCTAACTATGGCTACACCTTC.